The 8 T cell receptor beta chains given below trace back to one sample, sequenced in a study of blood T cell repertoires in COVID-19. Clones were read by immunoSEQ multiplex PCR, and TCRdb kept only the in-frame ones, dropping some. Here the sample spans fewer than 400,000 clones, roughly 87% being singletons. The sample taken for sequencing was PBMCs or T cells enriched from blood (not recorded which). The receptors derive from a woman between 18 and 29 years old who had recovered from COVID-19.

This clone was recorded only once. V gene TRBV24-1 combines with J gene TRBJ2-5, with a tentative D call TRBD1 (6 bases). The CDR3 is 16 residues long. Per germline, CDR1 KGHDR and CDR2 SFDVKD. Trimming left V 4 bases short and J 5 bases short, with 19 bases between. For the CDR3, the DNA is TGTGCCACCAGTGACCCGACAGGCGATGAAGCGGAGACCCAGTACTTC. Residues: CATSDPTGDEAETQYF.

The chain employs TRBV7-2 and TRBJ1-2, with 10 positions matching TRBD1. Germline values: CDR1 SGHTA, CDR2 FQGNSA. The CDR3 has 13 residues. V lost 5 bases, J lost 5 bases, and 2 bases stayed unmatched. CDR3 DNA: TGTGCCAGCAGCCAGGGACAGGGGTATGGCTACACCTTC. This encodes CASSQGQGYGYTF.

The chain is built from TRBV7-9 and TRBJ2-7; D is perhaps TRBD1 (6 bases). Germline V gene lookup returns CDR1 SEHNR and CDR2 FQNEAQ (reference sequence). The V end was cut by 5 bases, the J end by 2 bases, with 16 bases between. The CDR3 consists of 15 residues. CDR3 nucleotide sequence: TGTGCCAGCAGCACCACTCGGGACACAACCTACGAGCAGTACTTC. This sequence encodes CASSTTRDTTYEQYF.

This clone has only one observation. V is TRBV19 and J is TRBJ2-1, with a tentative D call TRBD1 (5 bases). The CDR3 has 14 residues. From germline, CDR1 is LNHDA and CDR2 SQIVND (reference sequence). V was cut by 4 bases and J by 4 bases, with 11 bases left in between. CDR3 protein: CASSRGRQYNEQFF. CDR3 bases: TGTGCCAGTAGTAGGGGCCGACAGTACAATGAGCAGTTCTTC. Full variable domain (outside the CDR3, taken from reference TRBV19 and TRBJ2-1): DGGITQSPKYLFRKEGQNVTLSCEQNLNHDAMYWYRQDPGQGLRLIYYSQIVNDFQKGDIAEGYSVSREKKESFPLTVTSAQKNPTAFYLCASSRGRQYNEQFFGPGTRLTVL.

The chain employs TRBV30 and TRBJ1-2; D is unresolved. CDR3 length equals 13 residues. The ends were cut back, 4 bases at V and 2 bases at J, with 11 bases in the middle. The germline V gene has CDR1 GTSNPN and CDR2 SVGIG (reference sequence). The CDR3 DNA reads TGTGCCTGGAAAGCGAAGGCCAACTATGGCTACACCTTC. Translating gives CAWKAKANYGYTF.

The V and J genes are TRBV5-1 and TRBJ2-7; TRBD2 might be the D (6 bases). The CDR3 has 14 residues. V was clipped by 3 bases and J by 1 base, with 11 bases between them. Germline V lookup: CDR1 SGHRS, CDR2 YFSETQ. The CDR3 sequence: CASSSYGTSYEQYF. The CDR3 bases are TGCGCCAGCAGCTCCTACGGGACTTCCTACGAGCAGTACTTC.

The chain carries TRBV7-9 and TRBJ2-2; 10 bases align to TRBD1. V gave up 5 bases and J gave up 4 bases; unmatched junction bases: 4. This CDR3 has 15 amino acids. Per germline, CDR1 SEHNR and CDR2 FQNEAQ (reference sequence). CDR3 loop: CASSPRTGGTGELFF. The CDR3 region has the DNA TGTGCCAGCAGCCCGCGGACAGGGGGCACCGGGGAGCTGTTTTTT.

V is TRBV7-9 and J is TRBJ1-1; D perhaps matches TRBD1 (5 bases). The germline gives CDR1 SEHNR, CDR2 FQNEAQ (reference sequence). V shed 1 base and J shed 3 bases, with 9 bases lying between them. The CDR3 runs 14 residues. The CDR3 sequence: CASSLGTGDTEAFF. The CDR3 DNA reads TGTGCCAGCAGCTTAGGTACGGGGGACACTGAAGCTTTCTTT.